This T cell receptor beta chain is drawn from a study of cytomegalovirus exposure and HLA in healthy donors. Overall study context: Out of 150 million to 200 million T cells, an earlier analysis found about 120 million unique TCR beta sequences in total.

Those who donated were healthy bone marrow donors. The CDR3 extends over 14 amino acids. Germline loops: CDR1 MGHDK, CDR2 SYGVNS. V dropped 0 bases and J dropped 3; count of bases not matched to a gene: 1. Remarks on this clone: Its antigen remains unidentified.

Study-wide results and caveats: The study carried out a later analysis of TCR beta sequences. It associated around 17,000 of them with specific HLA alleles at a false discovery rate of 0.05. The authors later linked a missense DCLRE1C variant to TCR beta V- and J-gene trimming.

This PCR relied on a set of 60 Vbeta primers and 13 Jbeta primers. Here immunoSEQ multiplex PCR was the method, and the copy in TCRdb shows in-frame clones only, minus some. The profile shows about 160,000 clones, 83% of them singletons. The chain joins TRBV25-1 to TRBJ2-5; 7 bases are a match to TRBD1. Sequenced sample: PBMCs. This clonotype was sampled from a man between 50 and 59 years old in good health and CMV-seropositive. In DNA, the CDR3 is TGTGCCAGCAGTGAATATGGGACAGAAGAGACCCAGTACTTC. Protein product: CASSEYGTEETQYF.